This T cell receptor beta chain was sequenced in a study of blood T cell repertoires in COVID-19. Study details: Both acute and convalescent COVID-19 samples were obtained from the United States, Italy and Spain. T cells, B-cell-depleted T cells, or PBMCs supplied cDNA or gDNA.

In the original workflow: Scientists estimated how many nucleated cells there were by amplifying reference gene primers. Sequencing was performed with immunoSEQ multiplex PCR; in TCRdb, only in-frame clones are kept and a portion is missing. Clone size and the V and J calls come from that table; the DNA yielded D and trimming. The profile shows around 270,000 clones, approximately 90% of them singletons. CDR3 length: 16 residues. The germline V gene has CDR1 LNHDA and CDR2 SQIVND (reference sequence). V was cut by 5 bases and J by 0 bases, with 15 bases left in between. This chain joins TRBV19 and TRBJ2-3; TRBD1 is a possible D gene (6 bases). This clonotype was obtained from a man younger than 40 with acute or convalescent COVID-19. The specimen was peripheral blood. The CDR3 protein is CASSSRDKYSTDTQYF. CDR3 nucleotides: TGTGCCAGTAGTTCAAGGGACAAGTATAGCACAGATACGCAGTATTTT.